This entry lists 19 T cell receptor beta chains sequenced from one sample in a study of shared clonotypes between healthy human individuals. This table comes from immunoSEQ multiplex PCR, and its TCRdb copy is limited to in-frame clones, with some not included. The sample lists about 1.1 million clones; approximately 80% were seen once. Sequenced material: memory CD4+ T cells from PBMCs. Subset indicated: CD45RA-negative fraction. The receptors originated from a man younger than 30 in good health. Some clones in this sample may be carry-over from other donors' samples.

V is TRBV6-5 and J is TRBJ2-5; weak D call: TRBD2 (5 bases). V lost 8 bases, J lost 2 bases, and 6 bases lay in between. This CDR3 comprises 11 residues. Germline CDR1 MNHEY, CDR2 SVGAGI. As DNA, the CDR3 is TGTGCCAGCGGACTGCAAGAGACCCAGTACTTC. This translates into CASGLQETQYF.

The gene calls are TRBV7-3 and TRBJ2-1; 10 bases are shared with TRBD2. V was clipped by 4 bases and J by 7 bases; unmatched bases: 4. CDR3 size: 14 residues. From germline, CDR1 is SGHTA and CDR2 FQGTGA. CDR3 amino acids: CASSSGLAVNEQFF. In nucleotides, the CDR3 is TGTGCCAGCAGCTCCGGACTAGCGGTGAATGAGCAGTTCTTC.

The gene calls are TRBV6-5 and TRBJ1-4, with D maybe TRBD1 (6 bases). Trimming removed 0 bases at V and 7 bases at J, with 9 bases between. Per the germline V gene, CDR1 is MNHEY and CDR2 is SVGAGI. CDR3 size: 14 residues. The CDR3 bases are TGTGCCAGCAGTTACTCTAGGGGGGCTGAAAAACTGTTTTTT. Translation gives CASSYSRGAEKLFF.

The rearrangement joins TRBV5-4 to TRBJ2-1; D is tentatively TRBD1 or TRBD2 (6 bases each). The V and J ends lost 4 bases and 3 bases respectively, with 17 bases between them. The CDR3 spans 16 residues. CDR1 SGHNT and CDR2 YYREEE come from the germline V gene (reference sequence). CDR3 loop: CASSTVFGGDYNEQFF. The CDR3 bases are TGTGCCAGCAGCACCGTCTTCGGGGGCGACTACAATGAGCAGTTCTTC.

V and J are TRBV7-8 and TRBJ1-2; 7 bases are shared with TRBD1. After removal of 5 bases from V and 0 bases from J, the junction contained 3 bases not matched to a gene. Germline-derived CDR1 and CDR2 are SGHVS and FQNEAQ. The CDR3 runs 14 residues. CDR3 coding DNA: TGTGCCAGCAGCCCACAGGGGTCTAACTATGGCTACACCTTC. It codes for CASSPQGSNYGYTF.

A note on this clone: In the same sample, other DNA sequences code for this CDR3. V usage is TRBV6-1 and J usage is TRBJ2-3; no clear D. The germline V gene encodes CDR1 MNHNS and CDR2 SASEGT. Trimming removed 3 bases from V and 2 bases from J, with 6 bases in between. This CDR3 contains 13 residues. The DNA of the CDR3 is TGTGCCAGCAGTGAGATAGTCACAGATACGCAGTATTTT. Translated: CASSEIVTDTQYF.

The chain couples TRBV5-6 to TRBJ1-1; D remains ambiguous. The V end lost 2 bases, the J end lost 3 bases, and 14 bases lay between the germline ends. This CDR3 is built from 15 residues. Germline lookup yields CDR1 SGHDT and CDR2 YYEEEE. Here the CDR3 reads CASSFLTLGDTEAFF. In nucleotides, the CDR3 is TGTGCCAGCAGCTTTTTGACACTCGGGGACACTGAAGCTTTCTTT.

This clone was counted between two and nine times. This rearrangement joins TRBV7-9 to TRBJ2-3; 8 nucleotides align to TRBD2. Germline V CDR1 and CDR2: SEHNR, FQNEAQ (reference sequence). This CDR3 has 16 residues. V was pared by 4 bases and J by 3 bases, with 9 bases of the junction left unmatched. CDR3 protein: CASSSVAGRVTDTQYF. The CDR3 region has the DNA TGTGCCAGCAGCTCCGTAGCGGGGCGGGTGACAGATACGCAGTATTTT.

This clone showed up just a few times. This chain uses TRBV14 with TRBJ2-5; no reliable D call. CDR1 and CDR2 from the germline V gene are SGHDN and FVKESK. Trimming shortened V by 0 bases and J by 6 bases, and 5 bases separated the two germline ends. The CDR3 is 12 residues long. CDR3: CASSQERQTQYF. The CDR3 nucleotides read TGTGCCAGCAGCCAAGAGAGGCAGACCCAGTACTTC.

This rearrangement joins TRBV27 to TRBJ1-3; tentative D call: TRBD1 (5 bases). The CDR3 runs to 15 residues. The V gene's germline CDR1 is MNHEY and CDR2 SMNVEV (reference sequence). V dropped 2 bases and J dropped 8 bases, with 16 bases sitting between them. The CDR3 region is CASSLSLYRGDTIYF. DNA of the CDR3: TGTGCCAGCAGTTTAAGTTTGTACAGAGGGGACACCATATATTTT.

The chain couples TRBV28 to TRBJ2-7, with a possible D match to TRBD1 (5 bases). From germline, CDR1 is MDHEN and CDR2 SYDVKM. V dropped 3 bases and J dropped 6 bases, with 9 bases sitting between them. The CDR3 has 12 amino acids. The CDR3 here is CASSLSQGEQYF. The CDR3 region has the DNA TGTGCCAGCAGTTTGAGTCAGGGCGAGCAGTACTTC.

About this clone itself: This likely traces to a read error, being one base from a far larger clone. V gene TRBV6-5 combines with J gene TRBJ1-1; D might be TRBD1 (6 bases). The V gene lost 6 bases and the J gene lost 1 base, with 9 bases spanning the gap. The CDR3 totals 13 residues. Germline V CDR1 and CDR2: MNHEY, SVGAGI. The CDR3 reads CASSTDRNTEAFF. The DNA for the CDR3 is TGTGCCAGCAGCACGGACAGGAACACTGAAGCTTTCTTT.

A remark on this clone: Germline and junction disagree at one end, which may indicate a read error. Other DNA sequences in the same sample also yield this CDR3. The chain employs TRBV27 and TRBJ2-6; D is ambiguous. CDR1 and CDR2 from the germline V gene are MNHEY and SMNVEV (reference sequence). The CDR3 length is 15 residues. CDR3 bases: TGCGCCAGCAGCTGGGCCGACTCTGGGGCCAACGTCCTGACTTTC. Encoded protein: CASSWADSGANVLTF.

In this sample, this clone turned up once. The CDR3 nucleotides read TGTGCCAGCAGCAAGTCCGAGGGGGACACTGAAGCTTTCTTT. It specifies CASSKSEGDTEAFF. The rearrangement links TRBV21-1 to TRBJ1-1; the table gives TRBD1 as D, unverified against the DNA. TRBV21-1 is a known pseudogene. The CDR3 totals 14 residues.

The count of this clone is one. This chain links TRBV28 with TRBJ2-2; 8 bases align to TRBD1. This CDR3 is built from 18 residues. The germline V gene encodes CDR1 MDHEN and CDR2 SYDVKM. Trimming took 0 bases from V and 4 from J; bases not matched to a gene: 10. This chain's CDR3 is CASSLWFRTGKGTGELFF. For the CDR3, the DNA is TGTGCCAGCAGTTTATGGTTTCGGACAGGGAAGGGCACCGGGGAGCTGTTTTTT.

This chain connects TRBV6-6 to TRBJ2-1; D unresolved. The CDR3 runs to 15 residues. V was pared by 7 bases and J by 9 bases, with 22 bases between. Per the germline V gene, CDR1 is MNHNY and CDR2 is SVGAGI (reference sequence). CDR3 residues: CASTPGRPQIGEQFF. As DNA, the CDR3 is TGTGCCAGCACTCCAGGACGACCCCAAATCGGTGAGCAGTTCTTC.

This clone was observed at least ten times. The V and J genes are TRBV6-5 and TRBJ1-1, with D unclear. V dropped 0 bases and J dropped 6 bases, with 14 bases sitting between them. This CDR3 contains 15 residues. Looked up from germline, CDR1 is MNHEY and CDR2 is SVGAGI. The CDR3 loop is CASSYSWDSVAEAFF. The CDR3 coding sequence is TGTGCCAGCAGTTACTCGTGGGATTCGGTGGCTGAAGCTTTCTTT.

The chain has TRBV6-6 and TRBJ1-1; a weak D match, TRBD1 (5 bases). Germline CDR1 is MNHNY and CDR2 is SVGAGI (reference sequence). This CDR3 region has 14 residues. V dropped 4 bases and J dropped 4 bases, with 13 bases sitting between them. CDR3 DNA: TGTGCCAGCAGTTTACGGCAGGGTCGCACTGAAGCTTTCTTT. The encoded protein is CASSLRQGRTEAFF.

V gene TRBV19 combines with J gene TRBJ2-5; 7 nucleotides agree with TRBD2. The germline V gene has CDR1 LNHDA and CDR2 SQIVND (reference sequence). The CDR3 spans 14 residues. V lost 3 bases, J lost 5 bases, and 6 bases stayed unmatched. Written as DNA, the CDR3 is TGTGCCAGTAGTATCTATGCGGGAGTGGAGACCCAGTACTTC. Translated, it gives CASSIYAGVETQYF.